This T cell receptor beta chain stems from a study of persistence of HIV-infected CD4 T cells. Study summary: Isolated cells were CMV- and HIV-1 Gag-responding CD4+ T cells. Suppressive ART had lasted a median of about eight years.

Lysates of CMV-infected fibroblasts at 10 ug/mL stimulated these cells. CD40L-negative CD69-negative CD45RO-high memory CD4+ T cells were sorted as populations depleted of antigen-responding cells. Anti-CD28/CD49d costimulation, CD40-blocking antibody and enfuvirtide were given to CD8-depleted PBMCs for approximately 18 hours. As to this clone: The target antigen is unknown.

This was the immunoSEQ version 4 assay in survey mode. Profiled with immunoSEQ multiplex PCR; TCRdb holds only in-frame clones, not every one. The sample lists fewer than 40,000 clones; about 81% were seen once. Trimming took off 0 bases at V and 8 bases at J, with 18 bases between the two ends. The CDR3 is made up of 15 amino acids. Germline values: CDR1 SGHNT, CDR2 YYREEE (reference sequence). The origin of this receptor is an adult woman with HIV who was CMV-seropositive. This specimen was CD4+ T cells sorted from PBMCs after roughly 19-hour stimulation, taken from a patient who received antiretroviral therapy. V and J are TRBV5-4 and TRBJ2-7; weak D call: TRBD2 (6 bases). CDR3 sequence reads: CASSLASGTSLQQYF. The CDR3 coding sequence is TGTGCCAGCAGCTTGGCCTCGGGAACTAGCTTACAGCAGTACTTC.